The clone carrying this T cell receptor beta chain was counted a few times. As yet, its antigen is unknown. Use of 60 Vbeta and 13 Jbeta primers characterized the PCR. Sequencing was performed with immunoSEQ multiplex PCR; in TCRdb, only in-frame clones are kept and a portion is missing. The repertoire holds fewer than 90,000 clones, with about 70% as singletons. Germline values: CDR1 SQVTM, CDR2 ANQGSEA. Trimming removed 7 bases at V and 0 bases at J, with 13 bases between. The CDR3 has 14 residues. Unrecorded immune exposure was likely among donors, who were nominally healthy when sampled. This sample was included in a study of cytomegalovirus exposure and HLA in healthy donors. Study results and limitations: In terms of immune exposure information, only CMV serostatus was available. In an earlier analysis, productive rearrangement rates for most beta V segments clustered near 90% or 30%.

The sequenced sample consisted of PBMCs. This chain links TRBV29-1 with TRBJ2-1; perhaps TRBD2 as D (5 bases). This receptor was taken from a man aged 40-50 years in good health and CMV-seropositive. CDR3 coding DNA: TGCAGCGGTAGAACGGGGAACTCCTACAATGAGCAGTTCTTC. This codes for CSGRTGNSYNEQFF.